The 2 T cell receptor beta chains reported below all come from one sample, sequenced in a study of T cell responses to AZD1222 COVID-19 vaccine. Only in-frame clones appear in the TCRdb table, and some are missing; sequencing was by immunoSEQ multiplex PCR. The sample lists roughly 70,000 clones, 70% to 80% occurring once. Here the sequenced sample was peripheral blood, taken on day 0 of MenACWY control vaccination. The receptors were sampled from an adult in good health.

V and J are TRBV28 and TRBJ2-4; D may be TRBD1 or TRBD2 (6 bases each). The CDR3 runs 16 residues. With 4 bases removed from V and 0 bases from J, the gap between germline ends came to 13 bases. Germline CDR1 is MDHEN and CDR2 is SYDVKM. In nucleotides, the CDR3 is TGTGCCAGCAGTTCCCCGGGGGCTGGAGCCAAAAACATTCAGTACTTC. Translation gives CASSSPGAGAKNIQYF.

The rearrangement joins TRBV19 to TRBJ2-2; D may be TRBD2 (6 bases). V was clipped by 5 bases and J by 5 bases, with 15 bases between them. Per germline, CDR1 LNHDA and CDR2 SQIVND (reference sequence). This CDR3 is built from 15 residues. CDR3 in amino acids: CASSGGVSVTGELFF. For the CDR3, the DNA is TGTGCCAGTAGTGGAGGGGTTTCTGTGACCGGGGAGCTGTTTTTT.